This passage covers 30 T cell receptor beta chains from one sample sequenced in a study of T-cell memory formation after mild COVID-19. TCRdb used MiXCR to reprocess the 5' RACE reads, holding one entry per CDR3 protein. The sample yields approximately 390,000 distinct CDR3 sequences, roughly 15% seen once. Material for sequencing was PBMCs or a T cell subset sorted from them (not recorded which). The receptor set was obtained from a man between 18 and 29 years old who had mild COVID-19 (a few samples of this study predate the infection). Cell type and time point are not known.

The rearrangement links TRBV12-3 or TRBV12-4 to TRBJ2-5; TRBD1 agrees at 8 bases. J lost 8 bases, V lost 3 bases, and 8 bases had no gene match. There are 14 residues in the CDR3. CDR3: CASSFDRGGLTQYF. The CDR3 nucleotides are TGTGCCAGCAGTTTCGACAGGGGCGGGTTAACCCAGTACTTC.

The chain employs TRBV15 and TRBJ1-1; TRBD1 matches at 10 bases. With 4 bases clipped from V and 2 bases from J, the junction kept 4 bases outside the gene matches. From germline, CDR1 is LNHNV and CDR2 YYDKDF (reference sequence). This CDR3 region has 15 residues. CDR3 nucleotide sequence: TGTGCCACCAGCAAAGGACAGGGGGTTAACACTGAAGCTTTCTTT. This gives the protein CATSKGQGVNTEAFF.

V and J are TRBV14 and TRBJ1-2, with 8 nucleotides matching TRBD1. Per germline, CDR1 SGHDN and CDR2 FVKESK. V shed 4 bases and J 5 bases; nucleotides not matched to a gene: 12. This CDR3 is built from 16 residues. CDR3 loop: CASSPDRGQLRYGYTF. In DNA, the CDR3 is TGTGCCAGCAGCCCTGACAGGGGCCAGCTACGGTATGGCTACACCTTC.

V gene TRBV5-1 combines with J gene TRBJ2-7; D uncertain. The CDR3 spans 15 residues. The V gene lost 3 bases and the J gene lost 2 bases, with 15 bases spanning the gap. Germline CDR1 reads SGHRS; CDR2 reads YFSETQ. As DNA, the CDR3 is TGCGCCAGCAGCTGGGCACCGGAATCCCCCTACGAGCAGTACTTC. Translating it yields CASSWAPESPYEQYF. The full variable domain, rest sourced from reference TRBV5-1 and TRBJ2-7, is KAGVTQTPRYLIKTRGQQVTLSCSPISGHRSVSWYQQTPGQGLQFLFEYFSETQRNKGNFPGRFSGRQFSNSRSEMNVSTLELGDSALYLCASSWAPESPYEQYFGPGTRLTVT.

V gene TRBV4-1 combines with J gene TRBJ2-2, with 7 bases identical to TRBD2. Germline loops: CDR1 MGHRA, CDR2 YSYEKL. J lost 8 bases, V lost 6 bases, and 9 bases had no gene match. The CDR3 runs to 14 residues. The CDR3 DNA reads TGCGCCAGCAGGAATGGGAGGGATTATGGGGAGCTGTTTTTT. This gives the protein CASRNGRDYGELFF.

This clonotype was observed a few times. The chain has TRBV29-1 and TRBJ2-4, with 11 bases that match TRBD1. The CDR3 is 12 residues long. Germline V CDR1 and CDR2: SQVTM, ANQGSEA. With V trimmed by 7 bases and J by 7 bases, 3 bases remained unmatched. Written as DNA, the CDR3 is TGCAGCGGCGGACAGGGGGCGAACATTCAGTACTTC. As protein: CSGGQGANIQYF.

The chain recombines TRBV5-6 with TRBJ1-2, with D uncertain. Trimming removed 2 bases at V and 8 bases at J, with 10 bases between. Germline values: CDR1 SGHDT, CDR2 YYEEEE. The CDR3 is made up of 12 amino acids. The CDR3 region is CASSLRTGGYTF. The CDR3 region has the DNA TGTGCCAGCAGCTTACGGACTGGCGGCTACACCTTC.

The chain links TRBV27 to TRBJ2-5; possibly TRBD1 or TRBD2 for D (6 bases each). The CDR3 consists of 12 residues. CDR1 is MNHEY, CDR2 SMNVEV, per germline (reference sequence). V dropped 8 bases and J dropped 2 bases, with 9 bases sitting between them. The CDR3 bases are TGTGCCAGCGGAGGGGGGCAAGAGACCCAGTACTTC. Translated: CASGGGQETQYF.

In this sample, this clonotype turned up many times. The V call is TRBV4-3, the J call TRBJ2-3; TRBD2 matches 9 bases. The CDR3 extends over 16 amino acids. The ends lost 0 bases at V and 4 bases at J; junction bases unmatched: 5. Germline CDR1 and CDR2: LGHNA and YSLEER. Here the CDR3 DNA reads TGCGCCAGCAGCCAAGATCAGCGGGGGGCCTCAGATACGCAGTATTTT. Encoded protein: CASSQDQRGASDTQYF.

The chain employs TRBV7-8 and TRBJ2-3; 10 bases are shared with TRBD2. The CDR3 has 17 amino acids. Germline-derived CDR1 and CDR2 are SGHVS and FQNEAQ. After removal of 2 bases from V and 2 bases from J, the junction contained 7 bases not matched to a gene. The CDR3 bases are TGTGCCAGCAGCTTACTTGGACTAGCGGTGAACACAGATACGCAGTATTTT. Translated, it gives CASSLLGLAVNTDTQYF.

This clonotype was detected only a few times. The genes are TRBV6-2 or TRBV6-3 and TRBJ2-2, with D perhaps TRBD1 (6 bases). Trimming stripped 10 bases from V and 4 bases from J, with 13 bases between. The germline V gene encodes CDR1 MNHEY and CDR2 SVGEGT. The CDR3 spans 13 residues. Written as DNA, the CDR3 is TGTGCCACCTCGGGACATCTCACCGGGGAGCTGTTTTTT. Translating it yields CATSGHLTGELFF.

This clonotype was detected only a few times. The J gene is TRBJ2-3, the V gene TRBV7-8; no reliable D call. In germline, CDR1 is SGHVS, CDR2 FQNEAQ. Trimming left V 6 bases short and J 1 base short, with 8 bases between. The CDR3 runs 13 residues. The CDR3 DNA reads as TGTGCCAGCAGGGTTGGGGGCACAGATACGCAGTATTTT. Its translation is CASRVGGTDTQYF.

This clonotype has a handful of counts. The chain combines TRBV9 with TRBJ1-1; D unresolved. CDR3 length equals 13 residues. Trimming took off 3 bases at V and 8 bases at J, with 14 bases between the two ends. Per the germline V gene, CDR1 is SGDLS and CDR2 is YYNGEE. The CDR3 reads CASSDSVYGEAFF. The DNA for the CDR3 is TGTGCCAGCAGCGACAGTGTTTATGGCGAAGCTTTCTTT.

This clonotype was seen ten or more times. The genes are TRBV7-9 and TRBJ2-7; TRBD2 is a possible D gene (5 bases). Between the trimmed V and J ends, which lost 4 bases and 4 bases, there was a span of 11 bases. The CDR3 extends over 13 amino acids. Per germline, CDR1 SEHNR and CDR2 FQNEAQ (reference sequence). As DNA, the CDR3 is TGTGCCAGCAGCTCGGGATTATCTTACGAGCAGTACTTC. This gives the protein CASSSGLSYEQYF.

The chain links TRBV11-2 to TRBJ2-5; D is possibly TRBD1 (5 bases). Deletions cut 5 bases from V and 5 bases from J, with 12 bases between. The CDR3 is 13 residues long. In germline, CDR1 is SGHAT, CDR2 FQNNGV. The CDR3 protein is CASSIRVQETQYF. The DNA of the CDR3 is TGTGCCAGCAGCATCAGGGTCCAGGAGACCCAGTACTTC. Supplemented by reference TRBV11-2 and TRBJ2-5, the full variable domain reads EAGVAQSPRYKIIEKRQSVAFWCNPISGHATLYWYQQILGQGPKLLIQFQNNGVVDDSQLPKDRFSAERLKGVDSTLKIQPAKLEDSAVYLCASSIRVQETQYFGPGTRLLVL.

The rearrangement joins TRBV5-5 to TRBJ2-1, with no clear D. Deletions cut 2 bases from V and 1 base from J, with 10 bases between. Germline V gene sequence: CDR1 SGHKS, CDR2 YYEKEE (reference sequence). This CDR3 has 15 amino acids. CDR3 loop: CASSLGDISYNEQFF. The DNA for the CDR3 is TGTGCCAGCAGCTTAGGAGACATATCCTACAATGAGCAGTTCTTC.

This clonotype was seen a handful of times. This rearrangement joins TRBV4-2 to TRBJ1-4, with 7 positions matching TRBD1. Germline V lookup: CDR1 LGHNA, CDR2 YNFKEQ. V trimming: 2 bases; J trimming: 7 bases; junction bases outside the gene matches: 7. This CDR3 is 15 amino acids long. This CDR3 is CASSQLRDSGEKLFF. CDR3 sequence (DNA): TGTGCCAGCAGCCAACTACGGGACAGTGGTGAAAAACTGTTTTTT.

The chain uses TRBV24-1 and TRBJ1-5; D gene ambiguous. CDR3 length equals 13 residues. The V gene lost 7 bases and the J gene lost 0 bases, with 6 bases spanning the gap. Germline-derived CDR1 and CDR2 are KGHDR and SFDVKD. CDR3 in amino acids: CATRGYSNQPQHF. CDR3 bases: TGTGCCACCAGGGGGTATAGCAATCAGCCCCAGCATTTT.

This clonotype has just a few counts. V is TRBV5-4 and J is TRBJ1-1; no clear D. CDR1 is SGHNT, CDR2 YYREEE, per germline (reference sequence). The V and J ends lost 1 base and 1 base respectively, with 14 bases between them. This CDR3 is built from 16 residues. The CDR3 nucleotides are TGTGCCAGCAGCTTGCCCTCCAGTGGGAGGAACACTGAAGCTTTCTTT. Translation: CASSLPSSGRNTEAFF.

The rearrangement joins TRBV4-1 to TRBJ1-2; D is ambiguous. CDR1 is MGHRA, CDR2 YSYEKL, per germline. V dropped 3 bases and J dropped 3 bases, with 14 bases sitting between them. The CDR3 loop spans 15 amino acids. The CDR3 loop reads CASSQLTPSYYGYTF. In DNA, the CDR3 is TGCGCCAGCAGCCAGTTGACCCCTTCTTACTATGGCTACACCTTC.

This rearrangement joins TRBV20-1 to TRBJ2-7, with D perhaps matching TRBD1 (5 bases). The germline gives CDR1 DFQATT, CDR2 SNEGSKA (reference sequence). The CDR3 is 13 amino acids. The V end was cut by 0 bases, the J end by 7 bases, with 13 bases between. The CDR3 spells CSARDPGKLEQYV. The CDR3 DNA follows: TGCAGTGCTAGAGATCCAGGGAAGCTGGAGCAGTACGTC.

The sample holds a few counts of this clonotype. V gene TRBV4-3 combines with J gene TRBJ2-2; D is perhaps TRBD1 or TRBD2 (5 bases each). Germline V gene data show CDR1 as LGHNA and CDR2 as YSLEER. The CDR3 is 14 amino acids. Trimming removed 1 base at V and 6 bases at J, with 9 bases between. The CDR3 DNA is TGCGCCAGCAGCCAAGCACGGGGCTCCGGGGAGCTGTTTTTT. This gives the protein CASSQARGSGELFF.

In nucleotides, the CDR3 is TGCGCCAGCAGCTTTGGAGGTTATACGCAGTATTTT. This codes for CASSFGGYTQYF. This rearrangement joins TRBV5-1 to TRBJ2-3; tentative D call: TRBD2 (5 bases). V lost 2 bases to trimming and J lost 7 bases, with 8 bases between them. This CDR3 comprises 12 residues. CDR1 and CDR2 (germline): SGHRS, YFSETQ. Based on the CDR3 plus reference TRBV5-1 and TRBJ2-3, the full variable domain is KAGVTQTPRYLIKTRGQQVTLSCSPISGHRSVSWYQQTPGQGLQFLFEYFSETQRNKGNFPGRFSGRQFSNSRSEMNVSTLELGDSALYLCASSFGGYTQYFGPGTRLTVL.

V is TRBV5-4 and J is TRBJ1-6; perhaps TRBD1 as D (6 bases). V was cut by 3 bases and J by 10 bases, with 11 bases left in between. This CDR3 spans 13 amino acids. Germline lookup yields CDR1 SGHNT and CDR2 YYREEE (reference sequence). As DNA, the CDR3 is TGTGCCAGCAGCTCCCAACAGGGATCACCCCTCCACTTT. Protein: CASSSQQGSPLHF. Combining the CDR3 with reference TRBV5-4 and TRBJ1-6 gives the whole variable domain ETGVTQSPTHLIKTRGQQVTLRCSSQSGHNTVSWYQQALGQGPQFIFQYYREEENGRGNFPPRFSGLQFPNYSSELNVNALELDDSALYLCASSSQQGSPLHFGNGTRLTVT.

This clonotype was seen only a few times. The chain joins TRBV7-9 to TRBJ2-3, with no clear D. The CDR3 spans 12 residues. With 5 bases removed from V and 7 bases from J, the gap between germline ends came to 10 bases. CDR1 SEHNR and CDR2 FQNEAQ come from the germline V gene (reference sequence). CDR3 protein: CASSVGPYTQYF. CDR3 DNA sequence: TGTGCCAGCAGCGTAGGACCATATACGCAGTATTTT.

The gene calls are TRBV7-6 and TRBJ2-5; no definite D call. The CDR3 extends over 12 amino acids. V was clipped by 8 bases and J by 7 bases, with 14 bases between them. The germline gives CDR1 SGHVS, CDR2 FNYEAQ. The CDR3 spells CASAGSARTQYF. In DNA, the CDR3 is TGTGCCAGCGCAGGATCTGCAAGGACCCAGTACTTC.

V usage is TRBV29-1 and J usage is TRBJ2-5; 11 bases map to TRBD1. Germline V gene data show CDR1 as SQVTM and CDR2 as ANQGSEA. The CDR3 runs 15 residues. V lost 6 bases, J lost 4 bases, and 10 bases stayed unmatched. Here the CDR3 reads CSVTGGTGGGETQYF. The DNA for the CDR3 is TGCAGCGTCACGGGAGGGACAGGGGGTGGAGAGACCCAGTACTTC.

This clonotype was counted a few times. The chain has TRBV29-1 and TRBJ1-2; D perhaps matches TRBD1 (5 bases). The length of the CDR3 is 13 residues. The germline gives CDR1 SQVTM, CDR2 ANQGSEA. V was pared by 7 bases and J by 8 bases, with 20 bases between. The CDR3 region has the DNA TGCAGCGCGGGGATGGGAGGGACCCAGGGCTACACCTTC. It codes for CSAGMGGTQGYTF.

This clonotype was seen at least ten times. The chain joins TRBV12-3 or TRBV12-4 to TRBJ1-5; D is ambiguous. CDR3 size: 12 residues. V was cut by 5 bases and J by 4 bases, with 6 bases left in between. As DNA, the CDR3 is TGTGCCAGCAGTCCGACGAATCAGCCCCAGCATTTT. The encoded protein is CASSPTNQPQHF.

This clonotype was seen at least ten times. CDR3 loop: CASSLWGAGELFF. The CDR3 nucleotides are TGTGCCAGCAGCTTATGGGGGGCCGGGGAGCTGTTTTTT. The chain couples TRBV7-2 to TRBJ2-2, with D possibly being TRBD2 (6 bases). V lost 2 bases and J lost 6, with 7 bases in between. This CDR3 has 13 residues. The germline V gene has CDR1 SGHTA and CDR2 FQGNSA.